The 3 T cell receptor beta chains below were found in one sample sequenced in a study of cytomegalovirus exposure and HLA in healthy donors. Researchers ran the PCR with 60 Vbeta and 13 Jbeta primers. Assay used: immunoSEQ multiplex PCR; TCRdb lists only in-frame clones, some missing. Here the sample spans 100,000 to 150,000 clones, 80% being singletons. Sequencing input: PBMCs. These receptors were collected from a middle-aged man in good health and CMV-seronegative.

CDR3: CATNPGLADTGELFF. The CDR3 nucleotides are TGTGCCACAAACCCGGGACTAGCGGACACCGGGGAGCTGTTTTTT. The chain carries TRBV10-3 and TRBJ2-2, with TRBD2 matching over 11 bases. The V gene end was trimmed by 10 bases and the J gene end by 3 bases; junction bases not matched to a gene: 7. There are 15 residues in the CDR3. The germline gives CDR1 ENHRY, CDR2 SYGVKD.

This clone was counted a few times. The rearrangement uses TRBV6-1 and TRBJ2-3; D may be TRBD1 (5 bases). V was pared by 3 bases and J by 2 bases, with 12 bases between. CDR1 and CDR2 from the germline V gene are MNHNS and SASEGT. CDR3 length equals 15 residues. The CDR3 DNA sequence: TGTGCCAGCAGTGATGGGCAGGGCGCCACAGATACGCAGTATTTT. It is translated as CASSDGQGATDTQYF.

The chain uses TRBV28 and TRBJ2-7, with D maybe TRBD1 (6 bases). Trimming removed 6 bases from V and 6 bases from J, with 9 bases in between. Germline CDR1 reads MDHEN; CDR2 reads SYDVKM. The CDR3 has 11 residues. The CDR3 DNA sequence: TGTGCCAGCAGCACAGGGACCGAGCAGTACTTC. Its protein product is CASSTGTEQYF.